The T cell receptor beta chain under discussion was sequenced for a study of T cells in localized non-small cell lung cancer. Study-level results: It was uninvolved adjacent lung that showed the highest T cell clonality, exceeding tumor. Blood T cell density predicted longer survival; adjacent-lung clonality, shorter. The study sequenced only one region of the tumor. As a result, intratumor heterogeneity could not be excluded and remains possible.

Clones were sequenced by immunoSEQ multiplex PCR, and TCRdb holds only the in-frame ones, with some missing. The sample holds around 2,700 clones, 22% seen once. Trimming took 2 bases from V and 1 from J; bases not matched to a gene: 5. Germline lookup yields CDR1 SGHRS and CDR2 YFSETQ. This CDR3 is 16 amino acids long. About this clone: Its antigen is unknown.

The chain is built from TRBV5-1 and TRBJ2-2; 7 positions match TRBD1. The TCR comes from a male donor aged 60 or over with stage III squamous cell lung carcinoma. The sequenced sample was lung tumor tissue, obtained before any cancer treatment. Here the CDR3 DNA reads TGCGCCAGCAGCTTAACCGGGACAGTGAACACCGGGGAGCTGTTTTTT. Protein sequence: CASSLTGTVNTGELFF.